A selection of T cell receptor beta chains follows, all from one sample in a study of blood T cell repertoires in COVID-19. Using immunoSEQ multiplex PCR, the repertoire was profiled, and TCRdb retains in-frame clones only, with some absent. This table has approximately 240,000 clones, approximately 80% appearing once. Input material: peripheral blood. These TCRs come from a woman in her 40s with active or convalescent COVID-19. The CDR3 runs from the conserved cysteine through the conserved F or W. Each record gives: D gene, clone size, J gene, V gene, CDR3 protein, CDR3 DNA. A D gene is named only where the DNA matches it firmly. Not all rows give a size; the values are once, few, many and, for expanded clones, a class.

TRBD1,once,TRBJ2-1,TRBV6-4,CASSDRGQGFNEQFF,TGTGCCAGCAGTGACCGGGGACAGGGGTTCAATGAGCAGTTCTTC
.,.,TRBJ1-4,TRBV2,CASIDPGFSEKLFF,TGTGCCAGCATTGATCCAGGGTTTAGTGAAAAACTGTTTTTT
TRBD1,once,TRBJ2-5,TRBV4-1,CPSRRPVKGARSGQETQYF,TGCCCCAGCCGCCGACCCGTCAAGGGGGCTCGATCGGGGCAAGAGACCCAGTACTTC
.,.,TRBJ1-1,TRBV5-1,CASTQEGSTEAFF,TGCGCCAGCACTCAGGAGGGGAGCACTGAAGCTTTCTTT
.,few,TRBJ2-3,TRBV5-1,CASSVEGQTYTDTQYF,TGCGCCAGCAGCGTTGAAGGACAGACCTACACAGATACGCAGTATTTT
.,.,TRBJ1-5,TRBV2,CASSEDSGGYSNQPQHF,TGTGCCAGCAGTGAAGATTCGGGGGGATATAGCAATCAGCCCCAGCATTTT
.,.,TRBJ2-3,TRBV19,CASSRTAVSTDTQYF,TGTGCCAGTAGTAGGACAGCCGTTAGCACAGATACGCAGTATTTT
TRBD1,.,TRBJ1-1,TRBV2,CASSLTGFAEAFF,TGTGCCAGCAGTTTGACAGGGTTTGCTGAAGCTTTCTTT
.,once,TRBJ1-2,TRBV28,CASSFSSLNYGYTF,TGTGCCAGCAGTTTCTCATCACTCAACTATGGCTACACCTTC
TRBD1,.,TRBJ1-2,TRBV11-3,CATSQSHTGGYGYTF,TGTGCCACCTCACAATCCCATACAGGGGGCTATGGCTACACCTTC
.,.,TRBJ2-5,TRBV29-1,CSVAKLSETQYF,TGCAGCGTTGCAAAGCTGTCGGAGACCCAGTACTTC
TRBD1,.,TRBJ2-2,TRBV11-3,CASSFRQGKTGELFF,TGTGCCAGCAGCTTTAGACAGGGGAAAACCGGGGAGCTGTTTTTT
TRBD2,.,TRBJ2-1,TRBV5-1,CASSLDMGLGYNEQFF,TGCGCCAGCAGCTTGGATATGGGACTAGGGTACAATGAGCAGTTCTTC
TRBD1,few,TRBJ2-3,TRBV5-1,CASSLGPGQGSTDTQYF,TGCGCCAGCAGCTTGGGCCCGGGACAGGGGAGCACAGATACGCAGTATTTT
.,.,TRBJ2-2,TRBV9,CASSATGNTGELFF,TGTGCCAGCAGCGCAACGGGGAACACCGGGGAGCTGTTTTTT
.,.,TRBJ2-3,TRBV27,CASSSRGAGEEDTQYF,TGTGCCAGCAGTTCCCGGGGGGCGGGGGAGGAAGATACGCAGTATTTT
TRBD1,.,TRBJ1-6,TRBV4-1,CASRPGTGPQSLHF,TGCGCCAGCAGACCTGGGACAGGGCCCCAATCCCTCCACTTT
.,.,TRBJ1-4,TRBV29-1,CSVEWGQTGFDEKLFF,TGCAGCGTTGAATGGGGGCAGACGGGGTTTGATGAAAAACTGTTTTTT
.,.,TRBJ2-1,TRBV7-8,CASSLQQGGYNEQFF,TGTGCCAGCAGCTTACAACAGGGTGGGTACAATGAGCAGTTCTTC
TRBD1,.,TRBJ1-3,TRBV24-1,CATSAGGGNTIYF,TGTGCCACCAGTGCAGGGGGAGGAAACACCATATATTTT
.,.,TRBJ1-1,TRBV10-3,CAISESLAGHMNTEAFF,TGTGCCATCAGTGAATCTCTCGCAGGGCACATGAACACTGAAGCTTTCTTT
.,.,TRBJ1-4,TRBV11-2,CASSSGLGATNEKLFF,TGTGCCAGCAGCTCTGGTCTGGGGGCTACTAATGAAAAACTGTTTTTT
TRBD2,.,TRBJ2-3,TRBV5-4,CASSTPSGGALTDTQYF,TGTGCCAGCAGCACACCTAGCGGGGGGGCCCTCACAGATACGCAGTATTTT
TRBD1,.,TRBJ1-1,TRBV11-2,CASSFQGGGTEAFF,TGTGCCAGCAGCTTTCAGGGGGGTGGCACTGAAGCTTTCTTT
TRBD1,once,TRBJ1-1,TRBV6-5,CAVSGTADFPEAFF,TGTGCCGTCTCCGGGACAGCCGACTTCCCTGAAGCTTTCTTT
.,.,TRBJ2-2,TRBV6-1,CASSDRGDTGELFF,TGTGCCAGCAGTGACAGGGGGGACACCGGGGAGCTGTTTTTT
.,.,TRBJ1-6,TRBV7-9,CASSLQGLGPLHF,TGTGCCAGCAGCTTACAGGGGTTGGGGCCCCTCCACTTT
TRBD1,.,TRBJ1-1,TRBV29-1,CSVVTGGNTEAFF,TGCAGCGTGGTCACAGGGGGGAACACTGAAGCTTTCTTT
.,once,TRBJ1-2,TRBV5-1,CASSARGFHALHGYTF,TGCGCCAGCAGCGCCAGAGGATTCCACGCCCTCCATGGCTACACCTTC
.,few,TRBJ1-1,TRBV7-3,CASSLTTGGGTEAFF,TGTGCCAGCAGCTTAACAACGGGTGGAGGCACTGAAGCTTTCTTT
.,.,TRBJ1-6,TRBV6-5,CASRSWRQDNSPLHF,TGTGCCAGCAGAAGTTGGCGTCAGGATAATTCACCCCTCCACTTT
.,.,TRBJ2-4,TRBV5-1,CASSYFRDSGIQYF,TGCGCCAGCAGCTACTTCCGGGACTCCGGCATTCAGTACTTC
TRBD1,once,TRBJ1-5,TRBV12-5,CASGKGQGSQPQHF,TGTGCTAGTGGTAAGGGACAGGGAAGTCAGCCCCAGCATTTT
TRBD2,.,TRBJ2-3,TRBV29-1,CSVETSGGANTQYF,TGCAGCGTAGAGACTAGCGGGGGGGCAAATACGCAGTATTTT
.,.,TRBJ1-5,TRBV27,CASSPGYGQPQHF,TGTGCCAGCAGCCCCGGTTACGGGCAGCCCCAGCATTTT
.,.,TRBJ1-6,TRBV5-1,CASQPAGGNSPLHF,TGCGCCAGCCAGCCTGCGGGGGGCAATTCACCCCTCCACTTT